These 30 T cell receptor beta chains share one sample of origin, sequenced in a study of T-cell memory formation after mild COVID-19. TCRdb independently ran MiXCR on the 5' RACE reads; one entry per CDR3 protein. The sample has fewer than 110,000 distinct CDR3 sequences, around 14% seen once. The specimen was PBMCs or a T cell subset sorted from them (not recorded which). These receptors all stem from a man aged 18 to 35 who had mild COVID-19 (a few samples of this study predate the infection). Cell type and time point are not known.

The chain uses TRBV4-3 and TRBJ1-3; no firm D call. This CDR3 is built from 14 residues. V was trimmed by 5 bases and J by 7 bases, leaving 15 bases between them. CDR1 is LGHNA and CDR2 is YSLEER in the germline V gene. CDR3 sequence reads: CASSEWADSNTIYF. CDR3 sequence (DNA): TGCGCCAGCAGCGAGTGGGCGGATTCCAACACCATATATTTT.

The CDR3 DNA reads TGCGCCACCCGACGGAACACCGGGGAGCTGTTTTTT. It translates to CATRRNTGELFF. The chain recombines TRBV5-1 with TRBJ2-2; no clear D. The CDR3 spans 12 residues. CDR1 is SGHRS, CDR2 YFSETQ, per germline. The V and J ends lost 9 bases and 1 base respectively, with 7 bases between them.

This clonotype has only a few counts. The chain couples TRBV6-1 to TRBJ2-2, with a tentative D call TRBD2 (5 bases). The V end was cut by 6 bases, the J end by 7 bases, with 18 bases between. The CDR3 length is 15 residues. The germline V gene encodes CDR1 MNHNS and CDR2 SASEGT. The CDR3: CASSRSGQLDGELFF. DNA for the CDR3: TGTGCCAGCAGCCGAAGCGGTCAGCTGGACGGGGAGCTGTTTTTT.

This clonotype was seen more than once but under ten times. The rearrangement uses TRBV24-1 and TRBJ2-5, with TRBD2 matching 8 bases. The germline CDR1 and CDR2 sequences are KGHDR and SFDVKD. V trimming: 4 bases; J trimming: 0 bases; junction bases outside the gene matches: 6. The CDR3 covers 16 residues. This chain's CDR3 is CATSEGLLADQETQYF. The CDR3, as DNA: TGTGCCACCAGTGAGGGGTTACTAGCGGACCAAGAGACCCAGTACTTC.

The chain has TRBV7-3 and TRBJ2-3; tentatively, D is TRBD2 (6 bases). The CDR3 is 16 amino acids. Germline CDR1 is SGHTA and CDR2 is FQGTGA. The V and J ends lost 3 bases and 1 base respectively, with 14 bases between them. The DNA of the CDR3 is TGTGCCAGCAGCTTTACCGGGAGCAGTGGCACAGATACGCAGTATTTT. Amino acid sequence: CASSFTGSSGTDTQYF. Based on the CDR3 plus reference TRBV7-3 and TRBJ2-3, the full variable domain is GAGVSQTPSNKVTEKGKYVELRCDPISGHTALYWYRQSLGQGPEFLIYFQGTGAADDSGLPNDRFFAVRPEGSVSTLKIQRTERGDSAVYLCASSFTGSSGTDTQYFGPGTRLTVL.

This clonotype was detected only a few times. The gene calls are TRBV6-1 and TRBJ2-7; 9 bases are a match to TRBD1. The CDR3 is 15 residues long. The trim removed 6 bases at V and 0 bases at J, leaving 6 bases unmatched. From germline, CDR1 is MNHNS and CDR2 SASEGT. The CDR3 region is CASSSGTGYSYEQYV. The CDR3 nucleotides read TGTGCCAGCAGCTCCGGGACAGGGTACTCCTACGAGCAGTACGTC.

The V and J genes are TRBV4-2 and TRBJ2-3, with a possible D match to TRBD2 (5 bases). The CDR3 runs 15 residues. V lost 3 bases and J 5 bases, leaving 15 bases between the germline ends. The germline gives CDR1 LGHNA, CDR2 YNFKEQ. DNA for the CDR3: TGTGCCAGCAGCCAGGACTCCACTAGGGTAGATACGCAGTATTTT. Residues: CASSQDSTRVDTQYF.

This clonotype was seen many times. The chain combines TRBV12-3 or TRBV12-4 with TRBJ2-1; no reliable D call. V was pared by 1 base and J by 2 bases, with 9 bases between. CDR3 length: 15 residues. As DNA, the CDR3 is TGTGCCAGCAGTTTAGTAGGACGACCCTACAATGAGCAGTTCTTC. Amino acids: CASSLVGRPYNEQFF.

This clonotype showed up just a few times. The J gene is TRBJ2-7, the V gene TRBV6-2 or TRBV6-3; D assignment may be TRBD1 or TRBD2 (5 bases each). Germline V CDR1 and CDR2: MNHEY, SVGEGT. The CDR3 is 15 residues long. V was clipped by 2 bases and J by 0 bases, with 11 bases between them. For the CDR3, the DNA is TGTGCCAGCAGTTACGTGGCAGGGAGCTCCTACGAGCAGTACGTC. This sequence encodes CASSYVAGSSYEQYV.

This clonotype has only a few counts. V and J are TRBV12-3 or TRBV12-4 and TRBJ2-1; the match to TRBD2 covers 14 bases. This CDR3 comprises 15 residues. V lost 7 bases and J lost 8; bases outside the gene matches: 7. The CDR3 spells CASKMTSGGAHEQFF. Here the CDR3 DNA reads TGTGCCAGCAAGATGACTAGCGGGGGGGCCCATGAGCAGTTCTTC.

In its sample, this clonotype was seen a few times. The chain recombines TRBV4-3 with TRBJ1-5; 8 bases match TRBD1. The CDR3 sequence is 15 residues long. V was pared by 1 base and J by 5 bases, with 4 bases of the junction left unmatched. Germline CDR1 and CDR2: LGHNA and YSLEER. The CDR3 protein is CASSQGTGSDQPQHF. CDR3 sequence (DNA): TGCGCCAGCAGCCAAGGGACAGGGAGCGATCAGCCCCAGCATTTT.

The CDR3 nucleotides read TGCGCCAGCAGCCAGGAGGGTAAGGCCAACGTCCTGACTTTC. It codes for CASSQEGKANVLTF. This rearrangement joins TRBV4-1 to TRBJ2-6; TRBD2 is a possible D gene (6 bases). Germline loops: CDR1 MGHRA, CDR2 YSYEKL. V was clipped by 3 bases and J by 6 bases, with 9 bases between them. CDR3 length: 14 amino acids.

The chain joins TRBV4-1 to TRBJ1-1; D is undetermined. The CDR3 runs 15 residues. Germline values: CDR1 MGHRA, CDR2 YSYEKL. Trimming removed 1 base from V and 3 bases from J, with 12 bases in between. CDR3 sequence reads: CASSQVGRTHTEAFF. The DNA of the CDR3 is TGCGCCAGCAGCCAAGTTGGAAGGACTCACACTGAAGCTTTCTTT.

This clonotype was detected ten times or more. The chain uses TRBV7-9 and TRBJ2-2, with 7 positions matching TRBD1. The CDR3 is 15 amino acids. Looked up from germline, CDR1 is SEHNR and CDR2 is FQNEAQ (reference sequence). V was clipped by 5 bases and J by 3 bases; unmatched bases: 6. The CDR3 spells CASSRWTGDTGELFF. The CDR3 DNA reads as TGTGCCAGCAGCCGTTGGACAGGTGACACCGGGGAGCTGTTTTTT.

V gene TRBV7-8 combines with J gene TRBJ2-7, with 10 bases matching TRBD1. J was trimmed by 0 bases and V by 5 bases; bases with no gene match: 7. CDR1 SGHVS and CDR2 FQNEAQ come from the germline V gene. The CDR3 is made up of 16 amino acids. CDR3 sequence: CASSDDRDRGSYEQYF. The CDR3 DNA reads TGTGCCAGCAGCGATGATCGGGACAGGGGCTCCTACGAGCAGTACTTC.

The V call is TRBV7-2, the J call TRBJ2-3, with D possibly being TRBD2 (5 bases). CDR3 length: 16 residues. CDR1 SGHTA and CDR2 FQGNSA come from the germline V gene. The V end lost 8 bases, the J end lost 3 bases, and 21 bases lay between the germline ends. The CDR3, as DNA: TGTGCCAGCGGAAGAGGGATCGACCGGAGGACAGATACGCAGTATTTT. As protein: CASGRGIDRRTDTQYF.

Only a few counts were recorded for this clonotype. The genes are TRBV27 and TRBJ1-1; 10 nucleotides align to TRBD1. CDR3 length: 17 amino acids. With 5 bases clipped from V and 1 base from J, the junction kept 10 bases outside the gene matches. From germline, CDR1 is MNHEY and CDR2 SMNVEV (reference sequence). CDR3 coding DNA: TGTGCCAGCAGTCAAGACAGGGGGCGAAGTCGGAACACTGAAGCTTTCTTT. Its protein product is CASSQDRGRSRNTEAFF.

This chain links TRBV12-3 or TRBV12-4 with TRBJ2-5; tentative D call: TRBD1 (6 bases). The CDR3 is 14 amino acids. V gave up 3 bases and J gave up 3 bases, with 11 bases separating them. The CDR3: CASSLADRKETQYF. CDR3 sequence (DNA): TGTGCCAGCAGTTTGGCCGACAGGAAAGAGACCCAGTACTTC.

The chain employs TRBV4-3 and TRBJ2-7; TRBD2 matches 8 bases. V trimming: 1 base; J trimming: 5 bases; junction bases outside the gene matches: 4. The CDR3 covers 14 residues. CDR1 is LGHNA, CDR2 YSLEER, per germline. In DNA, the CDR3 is TGCGCCAGCAGCCAAGTCGGGGGGGCCGACGAGCAGTACTTC. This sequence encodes CASSQVGGADEQYF.

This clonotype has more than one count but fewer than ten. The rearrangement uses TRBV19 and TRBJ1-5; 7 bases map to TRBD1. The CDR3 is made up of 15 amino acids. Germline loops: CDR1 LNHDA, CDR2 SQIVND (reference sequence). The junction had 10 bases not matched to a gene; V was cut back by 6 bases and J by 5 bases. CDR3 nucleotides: TGTGCCAGTAGGAGATACAGGGGTTTGTATCAGCCCCAGCATTTT. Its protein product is CASRRYRGLYQPQHF.

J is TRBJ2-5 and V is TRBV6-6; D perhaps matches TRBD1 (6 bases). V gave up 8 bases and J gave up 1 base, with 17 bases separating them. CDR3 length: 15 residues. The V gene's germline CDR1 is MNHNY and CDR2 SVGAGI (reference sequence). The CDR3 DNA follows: TGTGCCAGCTCCTTGGTAGGGACACCCCAAGAGACCCAGTACTTC. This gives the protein CASSLVGTPQETQYF.

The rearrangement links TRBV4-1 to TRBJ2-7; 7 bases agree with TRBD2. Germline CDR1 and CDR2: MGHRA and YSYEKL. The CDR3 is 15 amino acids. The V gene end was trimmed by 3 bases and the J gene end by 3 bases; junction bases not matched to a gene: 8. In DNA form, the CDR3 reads TGCGCCAGCAGCCAGAGGGAGGGCCTAAACTACGAGCAGTACTTC. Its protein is CASSQREGLNYEQYF.

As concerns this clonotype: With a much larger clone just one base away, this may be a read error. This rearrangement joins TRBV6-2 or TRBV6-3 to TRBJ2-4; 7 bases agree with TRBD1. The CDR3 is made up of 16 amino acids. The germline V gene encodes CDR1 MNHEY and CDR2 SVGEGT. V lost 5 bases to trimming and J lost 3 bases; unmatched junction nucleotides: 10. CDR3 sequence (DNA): TGTGCCAGCAGTACCGTAGACAGGGTGGTCAAAAACATTCAGTACTTC. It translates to CASSTVDRVVKNIQYF.

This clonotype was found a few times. CDR3 nucleotides: TGTGCCAGCAGCTTTATTGACAGAGGTAAAGGCTACACCTTC. It codes for CASSFIDRGKGYTF. The V gene is TRBV7-9, the J gene TRBJ1-2; tentative D call: TRBD1 (5 bases). Germline assignment: CDR1 SEHNR and CDR2 FQNEAQ (reference sequence). The CDR3 is 14 residues long. Trimming took off 3 bases at V and 8 bases at J, with 16 bases between the two ends.

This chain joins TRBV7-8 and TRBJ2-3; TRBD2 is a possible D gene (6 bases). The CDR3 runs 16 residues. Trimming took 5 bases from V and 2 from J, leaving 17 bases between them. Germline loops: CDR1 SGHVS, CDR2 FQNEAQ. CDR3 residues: CASSRGGGDHTDTQYF. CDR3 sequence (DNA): TGTGCCAGCAGCCGGGGTGGCGGGGACCACACAGATACGCAGTATTTT.

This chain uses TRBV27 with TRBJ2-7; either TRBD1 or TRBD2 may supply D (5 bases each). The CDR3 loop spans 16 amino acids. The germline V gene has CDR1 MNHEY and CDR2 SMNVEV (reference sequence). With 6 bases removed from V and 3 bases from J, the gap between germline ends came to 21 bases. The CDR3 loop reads CASSHSAGTEIYEQYF. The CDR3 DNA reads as TGTGCCAGCAGCCACTCTGCTGGGACGGAGATCTACGAGCAGTACTTC.

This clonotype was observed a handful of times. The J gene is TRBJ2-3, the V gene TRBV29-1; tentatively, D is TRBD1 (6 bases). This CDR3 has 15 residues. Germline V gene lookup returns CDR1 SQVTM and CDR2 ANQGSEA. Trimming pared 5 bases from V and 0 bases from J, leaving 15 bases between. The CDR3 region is CSVYQGRGSTDTQYF. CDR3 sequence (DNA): TGCAGCGTTTACCAGGGGAGAGGGAGCACAGATACGCAGTATTTT.

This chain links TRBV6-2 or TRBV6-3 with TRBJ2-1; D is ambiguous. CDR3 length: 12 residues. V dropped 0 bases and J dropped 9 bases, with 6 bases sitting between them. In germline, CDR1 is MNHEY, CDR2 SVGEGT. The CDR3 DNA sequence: TGTGCCAGCAGTTACTCTCTAGTTGAGCAGTTCTTC. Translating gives CASSYSLVEQFF.

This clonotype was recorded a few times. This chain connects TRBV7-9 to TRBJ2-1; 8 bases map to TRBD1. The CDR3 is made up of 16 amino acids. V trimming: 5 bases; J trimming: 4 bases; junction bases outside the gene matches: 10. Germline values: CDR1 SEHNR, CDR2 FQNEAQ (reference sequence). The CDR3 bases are TGTGCCAGCAGCCCGGGGCAGGGGGCTTGGTACAATGAGCAGTTCTTC. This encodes CASSPGQGAWYNEQFF.

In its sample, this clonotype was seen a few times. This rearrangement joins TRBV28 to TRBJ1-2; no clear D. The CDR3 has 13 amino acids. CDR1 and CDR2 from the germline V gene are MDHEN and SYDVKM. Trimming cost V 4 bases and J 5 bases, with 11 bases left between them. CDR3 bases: TGTGCCAGCAGTTACCCCCAGGCGTATGGCTACACCTTC. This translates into CASSYPQAYGYTF.